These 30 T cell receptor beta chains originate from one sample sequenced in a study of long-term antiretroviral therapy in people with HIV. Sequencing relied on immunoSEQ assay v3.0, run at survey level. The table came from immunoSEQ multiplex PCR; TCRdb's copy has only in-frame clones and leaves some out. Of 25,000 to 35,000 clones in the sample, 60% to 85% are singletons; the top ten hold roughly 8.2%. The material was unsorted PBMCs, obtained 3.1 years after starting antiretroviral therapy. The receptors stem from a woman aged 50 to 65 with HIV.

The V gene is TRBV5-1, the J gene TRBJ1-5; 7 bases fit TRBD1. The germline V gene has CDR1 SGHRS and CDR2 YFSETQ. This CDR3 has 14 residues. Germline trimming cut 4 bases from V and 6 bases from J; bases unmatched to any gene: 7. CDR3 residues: CASSPTTGAQPQHF. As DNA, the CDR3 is TGCGCCAGCAGCCCTACCACAGGGGCTCAGCCCCAGCATTTT. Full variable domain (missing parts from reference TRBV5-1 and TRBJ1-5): KAGVTQTPRYLIKTRGQQVTLSCSPISGHRSVSWYQQTPGQGLQFLFEYFSETQRNKGNFPGRFSGRQFSNSRSEMNVSTLELGDSALYLCASSPTTGAQPQHFGDGTRLSIL.

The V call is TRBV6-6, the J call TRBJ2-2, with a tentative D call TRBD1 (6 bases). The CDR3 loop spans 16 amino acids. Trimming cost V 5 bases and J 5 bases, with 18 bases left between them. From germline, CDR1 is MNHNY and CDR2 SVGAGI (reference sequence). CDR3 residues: CASSPIPGVETGELFF. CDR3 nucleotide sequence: TGTGCCAGCAGTCCAATACCAGGGGTGGAAACCGGGGAGCTGTTTTTT.

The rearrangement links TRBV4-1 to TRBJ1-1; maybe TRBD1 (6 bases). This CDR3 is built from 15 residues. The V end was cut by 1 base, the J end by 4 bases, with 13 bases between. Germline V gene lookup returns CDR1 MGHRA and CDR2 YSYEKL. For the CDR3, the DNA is TGCGCCAGCAGCCAAGCTACAGGGACGGGCACTGAAGCTTTCTTT. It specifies CASSQATGTGTEAFF.

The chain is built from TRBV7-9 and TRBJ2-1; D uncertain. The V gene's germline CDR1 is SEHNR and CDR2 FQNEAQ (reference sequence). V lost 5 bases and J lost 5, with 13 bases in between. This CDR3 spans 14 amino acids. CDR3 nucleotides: TGTGCCAGCAGCCCTAGGATGAATAACAATGAGCAGTTCTTC. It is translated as CASSPRMNNNEQFF.

The CDR3 region has the DNA TGCGCCAGCAGCTTCCGGACAGGGGGGAATCAGCCCCAGCATTTT. Its protein product is CASSFRTGGNQPQHF. V usage is TRBV4-1 and J usage is TRBJ1-5, with 10 bases aligning to TRBD1. V was pared by 5 bases and J by 4 bases, with 5 bases of the junction left unmatched. Germline CDR1 MGHRA, CDR2 YSYEKL. This CDR3 is 15 amino acids long.

The DNA for the CDR3 is TGTGCCAGCAGCCATTCCGGGACTGACACAGATACGCAGTATTTT. It yields the protein CASSHSGTDTDTQYF. This chain connects TRBV5-6 to TRBJ2-3, with D perhaps TRBD2 (6 bases). The CDR3 contains 15 residues. V gave up 4 bases and J gave up 2 bases, with 14 bases separating them. CDR1 SGHDT and CDR2 YYEEEE come from the germline V gene.

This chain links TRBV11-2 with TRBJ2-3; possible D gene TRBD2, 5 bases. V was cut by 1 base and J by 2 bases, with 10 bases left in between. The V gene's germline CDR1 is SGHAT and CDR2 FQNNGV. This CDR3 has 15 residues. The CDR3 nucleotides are TGTGCCAGCAGCTTAGGAGCGGCAGTCACAGATACGCAGTATTTT. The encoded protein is CASSLGAAVTDTQYF.

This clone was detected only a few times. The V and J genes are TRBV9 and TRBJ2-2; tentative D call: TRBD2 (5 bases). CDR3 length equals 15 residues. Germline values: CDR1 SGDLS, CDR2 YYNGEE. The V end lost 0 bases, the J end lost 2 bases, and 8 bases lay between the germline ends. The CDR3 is CASSVASHNTGELFF. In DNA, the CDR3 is TGTGCCAGCAGCGTAGCTAGCCACAACACCGGGGAGCTGTTTTTT.

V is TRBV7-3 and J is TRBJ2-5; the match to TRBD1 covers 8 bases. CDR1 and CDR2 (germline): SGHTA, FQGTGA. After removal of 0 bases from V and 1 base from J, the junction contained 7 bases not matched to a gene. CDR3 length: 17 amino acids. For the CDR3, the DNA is TGTGCCAGCAGCTTAACGGTAGGGACAGGTCGCCAAGAGACCCAGTACTTC. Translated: CASSLTVGTGRQETQYF. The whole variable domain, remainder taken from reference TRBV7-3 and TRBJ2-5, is GAGVSQTPSNKVTEKGKYVELRCDPISGHTALYWYRQSLGQGPEFLIYFQGTGAADDSGLPNDRFFAVRPEGSVSTLKIQRTERGDSAVYLCASSLTVGTGRQETQYFGPGTRLLVL.

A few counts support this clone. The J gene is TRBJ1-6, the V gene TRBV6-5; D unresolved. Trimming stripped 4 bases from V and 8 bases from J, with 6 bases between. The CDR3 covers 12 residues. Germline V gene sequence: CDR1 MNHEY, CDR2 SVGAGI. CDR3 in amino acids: CASSSTYSPLHF. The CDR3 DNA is TGTGCCAGCAGTTCCACCTATTCACCCCTCCACTTT.

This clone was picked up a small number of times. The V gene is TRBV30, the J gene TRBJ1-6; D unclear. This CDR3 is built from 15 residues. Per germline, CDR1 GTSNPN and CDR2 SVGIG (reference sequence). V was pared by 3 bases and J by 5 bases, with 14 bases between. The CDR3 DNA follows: TGTGCCTGGAGACCTTTGGACGGAAATAATTCACCCCTCCACTTT. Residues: CAWRPLDGNNSPLHF.

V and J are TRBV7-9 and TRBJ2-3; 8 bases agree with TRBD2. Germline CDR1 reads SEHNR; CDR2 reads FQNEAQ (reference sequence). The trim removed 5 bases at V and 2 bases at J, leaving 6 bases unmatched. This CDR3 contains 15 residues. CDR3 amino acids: CASSERGGPTDTQYF. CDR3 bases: TGTGCCAGCAGCGAACGGGGGGGCCCCACAGATACGCAGTATTTT.

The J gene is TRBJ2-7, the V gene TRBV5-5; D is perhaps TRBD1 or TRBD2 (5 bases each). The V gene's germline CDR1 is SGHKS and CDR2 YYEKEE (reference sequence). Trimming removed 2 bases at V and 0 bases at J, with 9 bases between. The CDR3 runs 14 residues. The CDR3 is CASSLWGSSYEQYF. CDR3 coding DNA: TGTGCCAGCAGCTTATGGGGGAGCTCCTACGAGCAGTACTTC.

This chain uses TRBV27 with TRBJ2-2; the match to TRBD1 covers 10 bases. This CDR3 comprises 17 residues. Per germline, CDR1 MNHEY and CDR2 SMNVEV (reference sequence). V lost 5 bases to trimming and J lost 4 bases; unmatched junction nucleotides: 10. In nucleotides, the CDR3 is TGTGCCAGCAGTGTCCAATCGGGACAGGGGAGCACCGGGGAGCTGTTTTTT. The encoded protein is CASSVQSGQGSTGELFF.

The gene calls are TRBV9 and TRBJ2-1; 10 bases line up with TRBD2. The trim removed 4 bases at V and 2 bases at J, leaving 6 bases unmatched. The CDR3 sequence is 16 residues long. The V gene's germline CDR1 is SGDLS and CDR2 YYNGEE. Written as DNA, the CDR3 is TGTGCCAGCAGCTTCTTAGCGGGGGGAACCTACAATGAGCAGTTCTTC. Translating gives CASSFLAGGTYNEQFF.

CDR3 sequence (DNA): TGTGCCAGTCTCCGGACTAGCGGGTTTTCCTACGAGCAGTACTTC. Amino acids: CASLRTSGFSYEQYF. The chain combines TRBV6-6 with TRBJ2-7; 11 bases fit TRBD2. The CDR3 loop spans 15 amino acids. Germline lookup yields CDR1 MNHNY and CDR2 SVGAGI (reference sequence). Losses at the gene ends were 9 bases for V and 1 base for J; bases not matched to a gene: 8.

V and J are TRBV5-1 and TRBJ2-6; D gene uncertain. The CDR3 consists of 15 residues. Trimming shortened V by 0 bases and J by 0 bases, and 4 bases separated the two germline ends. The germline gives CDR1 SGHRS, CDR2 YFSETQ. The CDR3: CASSLVASGANVLTF. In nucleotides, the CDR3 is TGCGCCAGCAGCTTGGTAGCCTCTGGGGCCAACGTCCTGACTTTC.

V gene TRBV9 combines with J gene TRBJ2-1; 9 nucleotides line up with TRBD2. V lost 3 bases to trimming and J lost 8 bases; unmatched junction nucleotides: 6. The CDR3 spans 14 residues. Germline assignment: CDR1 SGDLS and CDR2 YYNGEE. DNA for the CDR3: TGTGCCAGCAGCGGTCCGGGACTAGCCCATGAGCAGTTCTTC. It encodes CASSGPGLAHEQFF.

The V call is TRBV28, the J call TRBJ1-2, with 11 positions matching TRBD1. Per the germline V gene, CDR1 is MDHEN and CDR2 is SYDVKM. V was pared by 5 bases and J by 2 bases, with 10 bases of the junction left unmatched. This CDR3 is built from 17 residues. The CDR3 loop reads CASSRGGQGAYNYGYTF. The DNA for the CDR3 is TGTGCCAGCAGTAGGGGCGGACAGGGGGCCTACAACTATGGCTACACCTTC.

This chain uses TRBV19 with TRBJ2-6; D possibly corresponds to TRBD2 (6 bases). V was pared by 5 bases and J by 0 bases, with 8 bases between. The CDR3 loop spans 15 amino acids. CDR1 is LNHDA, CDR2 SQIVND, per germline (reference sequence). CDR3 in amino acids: CASSVGSSGANVLTF. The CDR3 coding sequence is TGTGCCAGTAGTGTCGGGAGCTCTGGGGCCAACGTCCTGACTTTC.

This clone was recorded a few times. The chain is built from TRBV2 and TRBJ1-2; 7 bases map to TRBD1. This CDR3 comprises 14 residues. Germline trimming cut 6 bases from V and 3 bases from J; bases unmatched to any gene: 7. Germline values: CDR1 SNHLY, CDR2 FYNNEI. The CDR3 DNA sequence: TGTGCCAGCAGCTTTGCTACAGGGGACTATGGCTACACCTTC. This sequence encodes CASSFATGDYGYTF.

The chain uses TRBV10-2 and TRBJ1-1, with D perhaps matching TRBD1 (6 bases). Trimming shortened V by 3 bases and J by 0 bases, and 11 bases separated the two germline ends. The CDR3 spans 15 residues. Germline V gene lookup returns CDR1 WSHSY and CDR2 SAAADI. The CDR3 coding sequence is TGCGCCAGCAGTGAAGGGGACAACATGAACACTGAAGCTTTCTTT. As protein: CASSEGDNMNTEAFF.

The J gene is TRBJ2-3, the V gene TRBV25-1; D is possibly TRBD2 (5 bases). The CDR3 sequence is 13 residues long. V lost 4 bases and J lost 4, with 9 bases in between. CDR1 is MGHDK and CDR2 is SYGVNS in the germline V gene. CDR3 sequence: CASSVTRADTQYF. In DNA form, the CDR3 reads TGTGCCAGCAGTGTTACTAGAGCAGATACGCAGTATTTT.

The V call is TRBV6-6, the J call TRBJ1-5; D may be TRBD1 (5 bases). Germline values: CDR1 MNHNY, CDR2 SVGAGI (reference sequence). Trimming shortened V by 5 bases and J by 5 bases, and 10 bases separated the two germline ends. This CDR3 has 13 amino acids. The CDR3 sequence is CASSLGGYQPQHF. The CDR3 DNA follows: TGTGCCAGCAGTCTGGGGGGGTATCAGCCCCAGCATTTT.

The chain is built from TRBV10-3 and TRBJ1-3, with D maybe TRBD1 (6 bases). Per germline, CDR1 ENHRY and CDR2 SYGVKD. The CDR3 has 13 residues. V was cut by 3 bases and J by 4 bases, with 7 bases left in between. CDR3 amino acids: CAISEQGGNTIYF. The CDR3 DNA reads TGTGCCATCAGTGAACAGGGCGGAAACACCATATATTTT.

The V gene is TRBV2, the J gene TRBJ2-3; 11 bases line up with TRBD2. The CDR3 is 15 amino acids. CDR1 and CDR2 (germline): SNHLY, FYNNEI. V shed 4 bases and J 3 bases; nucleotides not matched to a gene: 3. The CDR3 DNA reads TGTGCCAGCAGTGCGGGACTAGCGGTAACAGATACGCAGTATTTT. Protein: CASSAGLAVTDTQYF.

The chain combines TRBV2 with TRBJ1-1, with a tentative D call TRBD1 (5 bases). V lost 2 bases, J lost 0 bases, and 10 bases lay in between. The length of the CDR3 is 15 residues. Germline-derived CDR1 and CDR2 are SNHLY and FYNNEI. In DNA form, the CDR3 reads TGTGCCAGCAGTGAATTGAACAGGCTGAACACTGAAGCTTTCTTT. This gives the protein CASSELNRLNTEAFF.

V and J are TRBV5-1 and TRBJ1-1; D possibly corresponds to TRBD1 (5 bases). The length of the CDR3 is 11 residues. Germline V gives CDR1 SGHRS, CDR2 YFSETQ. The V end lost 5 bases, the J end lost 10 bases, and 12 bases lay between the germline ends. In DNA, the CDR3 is TGCGCCAGCAGATGGGGGGATATAGCTTTCTTT. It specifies CASRWGDIAFF.

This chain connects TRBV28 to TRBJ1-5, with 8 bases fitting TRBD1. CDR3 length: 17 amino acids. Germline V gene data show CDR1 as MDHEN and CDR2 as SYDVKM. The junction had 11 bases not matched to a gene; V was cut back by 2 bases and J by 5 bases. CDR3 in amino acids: CASSLEVDRVKDQPQHF. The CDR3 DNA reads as TGTGCCAGCAGTTTAGAGGTGGACAGGGTAAAGGATCAGCCCCAGCATTTT.

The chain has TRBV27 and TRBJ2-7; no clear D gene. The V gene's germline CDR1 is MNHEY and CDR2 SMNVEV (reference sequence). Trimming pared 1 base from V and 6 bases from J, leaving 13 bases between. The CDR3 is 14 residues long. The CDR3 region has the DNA TGTGCCAGCAGTTTATGGTCCCGGTCGTCCGAGCAGTACTTC. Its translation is CASSLWSRSSEQYF.